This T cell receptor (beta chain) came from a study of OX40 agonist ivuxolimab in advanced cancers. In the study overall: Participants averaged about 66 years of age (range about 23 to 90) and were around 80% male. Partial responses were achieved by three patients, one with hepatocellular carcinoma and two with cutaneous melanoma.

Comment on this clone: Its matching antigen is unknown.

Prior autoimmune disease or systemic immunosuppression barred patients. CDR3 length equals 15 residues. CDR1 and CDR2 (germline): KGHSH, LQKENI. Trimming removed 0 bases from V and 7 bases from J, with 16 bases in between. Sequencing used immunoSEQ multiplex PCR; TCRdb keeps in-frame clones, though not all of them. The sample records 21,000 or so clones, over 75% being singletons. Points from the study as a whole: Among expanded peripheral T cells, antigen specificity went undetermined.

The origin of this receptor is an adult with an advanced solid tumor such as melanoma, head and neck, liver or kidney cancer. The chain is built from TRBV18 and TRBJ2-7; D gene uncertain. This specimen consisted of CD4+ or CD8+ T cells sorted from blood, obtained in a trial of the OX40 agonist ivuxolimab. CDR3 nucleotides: TGTGCCAGCTCACCACCGGACGTCTTCCCGTGGGAGCAGTACTTC. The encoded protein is CASSPPDVFPWEQYF.